The rows below give T cell receptor beta chains drawn from one sample of a study of cytomegalovirus exposure and HLA in healthy donors. TCRdb's copy holds only in-frame clones and misses some; the assay was immunoSEQ multiplex PCR. The sample holds 190,000 or so clones; 80% to 85% are singletons and the top ten take about 2.8%. The sequencing input was PBMCs. The receptors were gathered from a woman younger than 30 in good health and CMV-seropositive. CDR3s include the opening cysteine and the closing phenylalanine or tryptophan. The order of the fields is J gene, V gene, D gene, clone size, CDR3 DNA, CDR3 protein. A D gene is named only where the DNA matches it firmly. Size is omitted from some rows. Given values are once, few, many or a class for expanded clones.

>TRBJ1-5|TRBV2|NA|once
TGTGCCAGCAGTGGACAGATAAGCAATCAGCCCCAGCATTTT
CASSGQISNQPQHF
>TRBJ2-7|TRBV29-1|TRBD1|NA
TGCAGCGTTGAGTGGGACAGGGGCTACGAGCAGTACTTC
CSVEWDRGYEQYF
>TRBJ2-1|TRBV12-5|TRBD2|NA
TGTGCTAGTGGTCTCAGGCTAGCGGGGGTACACAATGAGCAGTTCTTC
CASGLRLAGVHNEQFF
>TRBJ2-7|TRBV7-2|NA|NA
TGTGCCAGCCAGAGGGGGGGACCTTTCGGTGAGCAGTACTTC
CASQRGGPFGEQYF
>TRBJ2-1|TRBV29-1|NA|NA
TGCAGCGTTGAAGATGGTGTCAGCTCCTACAATGAGCAGTTCTTC
CSVEDGVSSYNEQFF
>TRBJ1-2|TRBV9|TRBD1|NA
TGTGCCAGCAGCGTAGCACTAATTGGGACAGGGGCTTCCTTC
CASSVALIGTGASF
>TRBJ2-5|TRBV27|TRBD2|NA
TGTGCCAGCAGTCCAAGACTAGCGGGGGGATATAGGTCCCAGTACTTC
CASSPRLAGGYRSQYF
>TRBJ2-5|TRBV4-3|NA|NA
TGCGCCAGCAGCCAAGTAGCGGTACAAGAGACCCAGTACTTC
CASSQVAVQETQYF
>TRBJ2-3|TRBV1|NA|NA
TGCACCAGCAGCCAGTTGAAGCGGGGGGGCGCAGATACGCAGTATTTT
CTSSQLKRGGADTQYF
>TRBJ2-1|TRBV7-6|NA|NA
TGTGCCAGCAGCTCTAACTTTGCAGGGTCTGGGAACAATGAGCAGTTCTTC
CASSSNFAGSGNNEQFF
>TRBJ2-7|TRBV7-9|NA|NA
TGTGCCAGCAGCTTATCGGGGGGCGCTTACGAGCAGTACTTC
CASSLSGGAYEQYF
>TRBJ2-3|TRBV11-2|TRBD2|NA
TGTGCCAGCAGCTTAGTGTTCCGGGGGCTAGCGGGGGGAAATACGCAGTATTTT
CASSLVFRGLAGGNTQYF
>TRBJ2-7|TRBV29-1|TRBD2|NA
TGCAGCGTCCAACTAGCGGGGGGAGCCTACGAGCAGTACTTC
CSVQLAGGAYEQYF
>TRBJ1-3|TRBV5-1|NA|NA
TGCGCCAGCAGCTTGGACGGGGATCGTGGAAACACCATATATTTT
CASSLDGDRGNTIYF
>TRBJ2-1|TRBV7-8|TRBD2|NA
TGTGCCAGCAGTCCCCTGGCGGGGGGACCTTACAATGAGCAGTTCTTC
CASSPLAGGPYNEQFF
>TRBJ1-1|TRBV16|NA|once
TGTGCCAGCAGCCAATCGAGGCCTTCTGAAGCTTTCTTT
CASSQSRPSEAFF
>TRBJ2-7|TRBV19|TRBD1|NA
TGTGCCAGTAGTGGCGGACAGGGGAGCGCGTTCGAGCAGTACTTC
CASSGGQGSAFEQYF
>TRBJ1-2|TRBV15|NA|few
TGTGCCACCAGCAGAGATCTCGGCGGATCTAACTATGGCTACACCTTC
CATSRDLGGSNYGYTF
>TRBJ1-4|TRBV6-1|NA|NA
TGTGCCAGCAAGGGGACAACTAATGAAAAACTGTTTTTT
CASKGTTNEKLFF
>TRBJ1-1|TRBV29-1|TRBD1|once
TGCAGCGTGGACGAGGGGGCCACTGAAGCTTTCTTT
CSVDEGATEAFF
>TRBJ2-1|TRBV12-5|NA|NA
TGTGCTAGTGGTTCGGTAGCGGAGTTTAACCTCCAGTTCTTC
CASGSVAEFNLQFF
>TRBJ1-2|TRBV19|TRBD1|NA
TGTGCCAGTAGTATAGTGGAACAGGGGACCTATGGCTACACCTTC
CASSIVEQGTYGYTF
>TRBJ2-1|TRBV7-7|TRBD2|NA
TGTGCCAGCAGCTTAGCGGGGGGGTCGAATGAGCAGTTCTTC
CASSLAGGSNEQFF
>TRBJ2-4|TRBV2|NA|NA
TGTGCCAGCAGCCGCGGACTTATCACCAAAAACATTCAGTACTTC
CASSRGLITKNIQYF
>TRBJ1-4|TRBV9|NA|NA
TGTGCCAGCAGCGGACCAAGCGGAGTGGCGAATGAAAAACTGTTTTTT
CASSGPSGVANEKLFF
>TRBJ2-5|TRBV10-3|NA|NA
TGTGCCATCAGTCTGGGAGATAGCCGAGAGACCCAGTACTTC
CAISLGDSRETQYF
>TRBJ2-7|TRBV5-6|NA|once
TGTGCCAGCAGCTCCCCCCCGAGGCTAGCTTTATTCGACGAGCAGTACTTC
CASSSPPRLALFDEQYF
>TRBJ1-2|TRBV9|TRBD1|NA
TGTGCCAGCAGCGTCTTGGACAGGGTTAACTATGGCTACACCTTC
CASSVLDRVNYGYTF
>TRBJ2-1|TRBV7-8|NA|NA
TGTGCCAGCAGCTTAGGGTGGGGGGTAGGTGAGCAGTTCTTC
CASSLGWGVGEQFF
>TRBJ1-1|TRBV6-5|NA|NA
TGTGCCAGCATCGGGAGGACTTCTTTAGCTTTCTTT
CASIGRTSLAFF
>TRBJ2-2|TRBV7-3|NA|NA
TGTGCCAGCAGCGGCAGGACAATTACGAACACCGGGGAGCTGTTTTTT
CASSGRTITNTGELFF
>TRBJ2-7|TRBV27|TRBD1|NA
TGTGCTAGCAGGGCCGGGACAGGGGGCTCCTACGAGCAGTACTTC
CASRAGTGGSYEQYF
>TRBJ2-3|TRBV10-3|TRBD1|NA
TGTGCCACTTTACAGGGGGCATGGGAAGATACGCAGTATTTT
CATLQGAWEDTQYF
>TRBJ1-2|TRBV19|NA|once
TGTGCCAGTAGCGAGGATCTGATATATGGCTACACCTTC
CASSEDLIYGYTF
>TRBJ1-3|TRBV18|NA|NA
TGTGCCAGCTCACCAGCGCAGGGGTCGGGAAACACCATATATTTT
CASSPAQGSGNTIYF
>TRBJ2-7|TRBV28|NA|NA
TGTGCCAGCCAAGCGGTCACCTACGAGCAGTACTTC
CASQAVTYEQYF
>TRBJ2-2|TRBV13|TRBD1|NA
TGTGCCAGCAGCTACGGACAGGGGGCGAGGACCGGGGAGCTGTTTTTT
CASSYGQGARTGELFF
>TRBJ1-1|TRBV11-2|TRBD1|NA
TGTGCCAGCAGCCGGGGACAGGGCTTTTACACTGAAGCTTTCTTT
CASSRGQGFYTEAFF
>TRBJ2-3|TRBV25-1|NA|NA
TGTGCCAGCAGTCTAATGGGACTCCCCACGCAGTATTTT
CASSLMGLPTQYF